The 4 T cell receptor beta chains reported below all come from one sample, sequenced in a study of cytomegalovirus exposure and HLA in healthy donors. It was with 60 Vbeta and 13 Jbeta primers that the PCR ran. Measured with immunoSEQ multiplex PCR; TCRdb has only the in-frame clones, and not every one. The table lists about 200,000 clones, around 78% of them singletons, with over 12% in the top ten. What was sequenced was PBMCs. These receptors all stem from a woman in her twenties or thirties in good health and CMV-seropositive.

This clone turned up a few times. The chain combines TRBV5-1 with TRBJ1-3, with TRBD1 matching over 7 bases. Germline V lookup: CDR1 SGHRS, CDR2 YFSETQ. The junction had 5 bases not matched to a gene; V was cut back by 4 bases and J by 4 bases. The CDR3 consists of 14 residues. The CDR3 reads CASSPDRVGNTIYF. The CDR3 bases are TGCGCCAGCAGCCCCGACAGGGTCGGAAACACCATATATTTT.

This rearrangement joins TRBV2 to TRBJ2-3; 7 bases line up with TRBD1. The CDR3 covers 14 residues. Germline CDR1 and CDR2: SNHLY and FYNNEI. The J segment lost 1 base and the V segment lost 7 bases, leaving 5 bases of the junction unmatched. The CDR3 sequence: CASTRDSRTDTQYF. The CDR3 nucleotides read TGTGCCAGCACCAGGGACAGTCGCACAGATACGCAGTATTTT.

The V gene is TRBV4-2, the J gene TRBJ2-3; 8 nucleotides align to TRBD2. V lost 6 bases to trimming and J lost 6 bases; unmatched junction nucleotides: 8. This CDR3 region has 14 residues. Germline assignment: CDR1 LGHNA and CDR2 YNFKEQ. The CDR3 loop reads CASRVGGGWDTQYF. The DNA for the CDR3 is TGTGCCAGCAGGGTCGGGGGGGGGTGGGATACGCAGTATTTT.

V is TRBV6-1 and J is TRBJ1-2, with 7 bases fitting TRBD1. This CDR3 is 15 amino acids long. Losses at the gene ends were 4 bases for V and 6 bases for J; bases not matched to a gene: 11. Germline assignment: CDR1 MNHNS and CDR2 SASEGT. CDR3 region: CASSGTGTWGDGYTF. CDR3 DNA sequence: TGTGCCAGCAGTGGGACAGGCACTTGGGGGGATGGCTACACCTTC.